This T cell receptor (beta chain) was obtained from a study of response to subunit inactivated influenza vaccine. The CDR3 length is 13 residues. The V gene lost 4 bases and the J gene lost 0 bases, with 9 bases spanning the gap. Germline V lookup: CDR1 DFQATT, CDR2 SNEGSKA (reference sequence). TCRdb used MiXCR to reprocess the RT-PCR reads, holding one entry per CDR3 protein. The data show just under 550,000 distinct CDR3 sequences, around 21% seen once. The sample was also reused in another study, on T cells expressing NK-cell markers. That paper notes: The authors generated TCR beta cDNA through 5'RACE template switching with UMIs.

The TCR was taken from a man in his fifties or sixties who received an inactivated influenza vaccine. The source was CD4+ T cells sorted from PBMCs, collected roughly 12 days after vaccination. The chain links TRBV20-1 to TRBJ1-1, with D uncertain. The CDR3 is CSATRHLNTEAFF. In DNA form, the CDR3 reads TGCAGTGCTACCCGACACCTGAACACTGAAGCTTTCTTT.